A selection of T cell receptor beta chains follows, all from one sample in a study of read filtering for tumor transcriptome and immune sequencing. TCRdb ran MiXCR on the reads and lists one entry per CDR3 protein. This table holds 15,000 to 20,000 distinct CDR3 sequences, around 20% found once. Sample: a population of CD138-negative cells sorted from bone marrow. Receptors were obtained from a donor at least 40 years old with multiple myeloma. Each CDR3 is given with its conserved first and last residue. Fields, in order: clone size, D gene, V gene, J gene, CDR3 protein, CDR3 DNA. A D gene is named only where the DNA matches it firmly. The size field is filled for only some rows; it gives once, few, many or a size class.

size: few; D: NA; V: TRBV10-3; J: TRBJ2-7; CDR3: CAISDRAAYGQYF; DNA: TGTGCCATCAGTGACCGGGCAGCCTACGGGCAGTACTTC
size: NA; D: TRBD2; V: TRBV11-1; J: TRBJ2-1; CDR3: CASTLNVAGGYNGQFF; DNA: TGTGCCAGTACCCTTAACGTAGCGGGAGGTTACAATGGACAGTTCTTC
size: many; D: NA; V: TRBV28; J: TRBJ2-1; CDR3: CASSFQGRLYNEQFF; DNA: TGTGCCAGCAGTTTTCAGGGGAGACTATACAATGAGCAGTTCTTC
size: NA; D: NA; V: TRBV5-1; J: TRBJ2-1; CDR3: CASSLASGLSYNEQFF; DNA: TGCGCCAGCAGCTTGGCAAGCGGTCTCTCCTACAATGAGCAGTTCTTC
size: many; D: NA; V: TRBV4-3; J: TRBJ1-1; CDR3: CASSPSGEPNTEAFF; DNA: TGCGCCAGCAGCCCAAGCGGGGAACCGAACACTGAAGCTTTCTTT
size: few; D: TRBD1; V: TRBV2; J: TRBJ2-5; CDR3: CASSDGQGETQYF; DNA: TGTGCCAGCAGTGATGGACAGGGAGAGACCCAGTACTTC
size: NA; D: NA; V: TRBV10-3; J: TRBJ2-7; CDR3: CAISESPDREQYF; DNA: TGTGCCATCAGTGAGTCTCCCGATCGGGAGCAGTACTTC
size: many; D: TRBD1; V: TRBV3-1; J: TRBJ2-6; CDR3: CASSLGTGNSGANVLTF; DNA: TGTGCCAGCAGCCTCGGGACAGGCAACTCTGGGGCCAACGTCCTGACTTTC
size: many; D: NA; V: TRBV20-1; J: TRBJ1-5; CDR3: CSARGQMNQPQHF; DNA: TGCAGTGCTAGAGGACAGATGAATCAACCCCAGCATTTT
size: few; D: TRBD1; V: TRBV5-1; J: TRBJ1-5; CDR3: CASSEGTGGNQPQHF; DNA: TGCGCCAGCAGCGAGGGGACAGGGGGCAATCAGCCCCAGCATTTT
size: many; D: TRBD1; V: TRBV5-6; J: TRBJ2-1; CDR3: CASSSKTGGSSYNEQFF; DNA: TGTGCCAGCAGCTCTAAAACAGGGGGTAGCTCCTACAATGAGCAGTTCTTC
size: NA; D: TRBD1; V: TRBV12-3/TRBV12-4; J: TRBJ1-5; CDR3: CAGSKTGGPQPQHF; DNA: TGTGCCGGCAGTAAGACAGGGGGGCCACAGCCCCAGCATTTT
size: many; D: TRBD2; V: TRBV20-1; J: TRBJ2-5; CDR3: CSASGRAFILETQYF; DNA: TGCAGTGCTAGCGGGAGGGCTTTCATTTTGGAGACCCAGTACTTC
size: medium-sized; D: NA; V: TRBV18; J: TRBJ2-3; CDR3: CASSPPVHTDTQYF; DNA: TGTGCCAGCTCACCACCGGTACACACAGATACGCAGTATTTT
size: many; D: TRBD1; V: TRBV7-6; J: TRBJ2-2; CDR3: CASSLAPGQLNTGELFF; DNA: TGTGCCAGCAGCTTAGCCCCGGGACAGTTGAACACCGGGGAGCTGTTTTTT
size: few; D: NA; V: TRBV10-2; J: TRBJ1-5; CDR3: CASSDPGQRDQPQHF; DNA: TGCGCCAGCAGTGACCCCGGACAGAGAGATCAGCCCCAGCATTTT
size: many; D: NA; V: TRBV6-5; J: TRBJ2-5; CDR3: CATSTPGGGETQYF; DNA: TGTGCCACCTCCACCCCGGGGGGCGGGGAGACCCAGTACTTC
size: many; D: NA; V: TRBV28; J: TRBJ1-1; CDR3: CASSLTASAAPAFF; DNA: TGTGCCAGCAGTTTAACGGCCTCAGCGGCGCCAGCTTTCTTT
size: NA; D: TRBD2; V: TRBV12-3/TRBV12-4; J: TRBJ2-1; CDR3: CASSFLAGGPAGNNEQFF; DNA: TGTGCCAGCAGTTTTTTAGCGGGAGGGCCAGCGGGTAACAATGAGCAGTTCTTC
size: many; D: TRBD1; V: TRBV7-6; J: TRBJ1-1; CDR3: CASSPSDRASEAFF; DNA: TGTGCCAGCAGCCCCAGCGACAGGGCTAGTGAAGCTTTCTTT
size: few; D: NA; V: TRBV20-1; J: TRBJ1-1; CDR3: CRVGGTHPKAEAFF; DNA: TGCCGCGTCGGGGGAACCCACCCGAAGGCTGAAGCTTTCTTT
size: medium-sized; D: NA; V: TRBV29-1; J: TRBJ2-1; CDR3: CSVDGQGANEQFF; DNA: TGCAGCGTGGACGGGCAGGGTGCCAATGAGCAGTTCTTC
size: NA; D: NA; V: TRBV28; J: TRBJ2-1; CDR3: CASSLESRDEQFF; DNA: TGTGCCAGCAGTTTGGAGTCTCGCGATGAGCAGTTCTTC
size: many; D: TRBD1; V: TRBV30; J: TRBJ2-1; CDR3: CAWRGRTGGSYNEQFF; DNA: TGTGCCTGGAGAGGCCGGACAGGCGGTTCCTACAATGAGCAGTTCTTC
size: NA; D: NA; V: TRBV7-9; J: TRBJ2-7; CDR3: CASISGTDDHEQYF; DNA: TGTGCCAGCATCTCCGGGACGGACGACCACGAGCAGTACTTC